These T cell receptor beta chains were read from a single sample in a study of cytomegalovirus exposure and HLA in healthy donors. TCRdb keeps only in-frame clones here, not all; method: immunoSEQ multiplex PCR. The table shows under 150,000 clones, with around 86% occurring only once. The sequencing input was PBMCs. These receptors came from a woman aged 50 to 60 in good health and CMV-seropositive. Each CDR3 is given with its conserved first and last residue. The D gene is left open where the match is weak. Clone size appears in some rows only: once, few, many, or a class for an expanded clone.

>NA|NA|TRBJ1-2|TRBV25-1
TGTGCCAGCAGTGAATTCTCCCGGGAAGACTATGGCTACACCTTC
CASSEFSREDYGYTF
>NA|TRBD1|TRBJ2-7|TRBV28
TGTGCCAGCAGACAATCCGGGACAGGGTTCAACGAGCAGTACTTC
CASRQSGTGFNEQYF
>NA|NA|TRBJ1-1|TRBV2
TGTGCCAGCAGTGAATTCCGGCAGGCAAACACTGAAGCTTTCTTT
CASSEFRQANTEAFF
>NA|NA|TRBJ1-1|TRBV6-1
TGTGCCAGCAGTAACCAGGGAACTGGAGCTGAAGCTTTCTTT
CASSNQGTGAEAFF
>NA|NA|TRBJ1-1|TRBV9
TGTGCCAGCAGCGCAAACCCGCGAGACACTGAAGCTTTCTTT
CASSANPRDTEAFF
>NA|TRBD1|TRBJ2-7|TRBV5-6
TGTGCCAGCAGCTCGACAGGGGTTCTCTACGAGCAGTACTTC
CASSSTGVLYEQYF
>once|NA|TRBJ1-2|TRBV2
TGTGCCAGCACAAAACAGCCTTTCACGGGGGGATATGGCTACACCTTC
CASTKQPFTGGYGYTF
>once|NA|TRBJ2-7|TRBV28
TGTGCCAGCAGTTTAAGACGGGGGATGGCAGGGCAGGTCGGGGAGCAGTACTTC
CASSLRRGMAGQVGEQYF
>NA|TRBD2|TRBJ2-7|TRBV19
TGTGCCAGTAGTATAGATCCCCGGACTAGCGGGCCCTACGAGCAGTACTTC
CASSIDPRTSGPYEQYF
>NA|NA|TRBJ2-3|TRBV5-1
TGCGCCAGCAGCTTGGGAGGCAACCCTAGCACAGATACGCAGTATTTT
CASSLGGNPSTDTQYF
>NA|TRBD2|TRBJ2-1|TRBV6-5
TGTGCCAGCAGCCCCTCTAGCGGGGGTATTGGTGAGCAGTTCTTC
CASSPSSGGIGEQFF
>NA|NA|TRBJ1-4|TRBV6-5
TGTGCCAGCAGTGACACCGGGACAAAAAAACTGTTTTTT
CASSDTGTKKLFF
>NA|NA|TRBJ2-1|TRBV7-2
TGTGCCAGCAGCTGGCACAATGAGCAGTTCTTC
CASSWHNEQFF
>NA|TRBD2|TRBJ2-1|TRBV18
TGTGCCAGCTCACCCGGGACTAGCGATGAGCAGTTCTTC
CASSPGTSDEQFF
>NA|NA|TRBJ1-1|TRBV13
TGTGCCAGCAGCTCCTCGGGGACTGAAGCTTTCTTT
CASSSSGTEAFF
>NA|TRBD2|TRBJ2-1|TRBV7-9
TGTGCCAGCAGCCCCCGCCAGGGTAGCGGGAGTACGTCCTACAATGAGCAGTTCTTC
CASSPRQGSGSTSYNEQFF
>NA|NA|TRBJ2-7|TRBV11-2
TGTGCCAGCAGCTTAAAGTCCTACAGGGCAGACGAGCAGTACTTC
CASSLKSYRADEQYF
>NA|TRBD1|TRBJ1-3|TRBV6-5
TGTGCCAGCAGTGTAGACAGGGGTAATGGAAACACCATATATTTT
CASSVDRGNGNTIYF
>NA|TRBD2|TRBJ2-1|TRBV27
TGTGCCAGCAGTTTGAGCGGGACCTACAATGAGCAGTTCTTC
CASSLSGTYNEQFF
>NA|NA|TRBJ1-4|TRBV4-2
TGTGCCAGCAGCCAAGCTCCTCCAGGACAGCCAAATGAAAAACTGTTTTTT
CASSQAPPGQPNEKLFF
>NA|TRBD1|TRBJ2-7|TRBV28
TGTGCCAGCATATACAGGGGGGCCTACGAGCAGTACTTC
CASIYRGAYEQYF
>once|TRBD1|TRBJ1-2|TRBV7-9
TGTGCCAGCAGCTTAATGGGGACAGATGGCTACACCTTC
CASSLMGTDGYTF
>NA|NA|TRBJ1-1|TRBV28
TGTGCCAGCAGCATCACTACCTTCAGCACTGAAGCTTTCTTT
CASSITTFSTEAFF
>NA|TRBD2|TRBJ2-1|TRBV5-1
TGCGCCAGCAGCTTGGCCAGCGGGGGGTCCTACAATGAGCAGTTCTTC
CASSLASGGSYNEQFF
>NA|TRBD2|TRBJ2-7|TRBV7-2
TGTGCCAGCAGCTTTGTAGCTAGCGGGAGCTACGAGCAGTACTTC
CASSFVASGSYEQYF
>NA|TRBD1|TRBJ1-1|TRBV5-1
TGCGCCAGCAGCTTTTCCCTACAGGGGGCGAATGAAGCTTTCTTT
CASSFSLQGANEAFF
>NA|TRBD1|TRBJ1-2|TRBV5-5
TGTGCCAGCAGCACTCGGGACAGGCGGTATGGCTACACCTTC
CASSTRDRRYGYTF
>once|NA|TRBJ2-7|TRBV5-4
TGTGCCAGCAGCTTGGACAGGGCCTACGAGCAGTACTTC
CASSLDRAYEQYF
>NA|NA|TRBJ2-1|TRBV27
TGTGCCAGCAGTTTCAGGGGATCTCTCGACTACAATGAGCAGTTCTTC
CASSFRGSLDYNEQFF
>NA|NA|TRBJ1-2|TRBV7-9
TGTGCCAGCAGCTTAATGTCAGGAACGGTCCATGGCTACACCTTC
CASSLMSGTVHGYTF
>NA|TRBD1|TRBJ1-2|TRBV6-5
TGTGCCAGCAGTTACAGGGGGCGGAGTGGCTACACCTTC
CASSYRGRSGYTF
>few|NA|TRBJ2-1|TRBV7-8
TGTGCCAGCAGCTTTAGTAGCCGGGGGGCGGGCTATGAGCAGTTCTTC
CASSFSSRGAGYEQFF
>once|NA|TRBJ1-1|TRBV6-5
TGTGCAAGCCAGAGACAGATAAACACTGAAGCTTTCTTT
CASQRQINTEAFF
>NA|TRBD1|TRBJ1-1|TRBV5-1
TGCGCCAGCAGCGTTGATCCCGGACAGGCGAACACTGAAGCTTTCTTT
CASSVDPGQANTEAFF
>few|NA|TRBJ1-3|TRBV5-1
TGCGCCAGCAGCTTTGGGGCCGGAATTGGAAACACCATATATTTT
CASSFGAGIGNTIYF
>NA|TRBD1|TRBJ2-7|TRBV27
TGTGCCAGCAGTGCCGCTCCCGGACAGGGGGCAGACGAGCAGTACTTC
CASSAAPGQGADEQYF
>once|NA|TRBJ1-5|TRBV5-1
TGCGCCAGCAGCTTAGGCTGGGGGGACAGCAATCAGCCCCAGCATTTT
CASSLGWGDSNQPQHF
>NA|TRBD1|TRBJ1-1|TRBV7-9
TGTGCCAGCAGCTTACAGGGACAGGCCCACACTGAAGCTTTCTTT
CASSLQGQAHTEAFF
>NA|NA|TRBJ1-1|TRBV5-4
TGTGCCAGCAGTCATGGAGACACTCCCACGGGGGCTTTCTTT
CASSHGDTPTGAFF
>NA|TRBD2|TRBJ2-3|TRBV18
TGTGCCAGCTCACCCCCCACTGGACTAGCAACTAGCACAGATACGCAGTATTTT
CASSPPTGLATSTDTQYF
>NA|TRBD1|TRBJ1-2|TRBV7-8
TGTGCCAGCAGCTTAGTAGGGACAGGGAACTATGGCTACACCTTC
CASSLVGTGNYGYTF
>once|TRBD2|TRBJ2-7|TRBV10-3
TGTGCCATCAGTGAGTCTGGGGGAGGGGTTTCGGACGAGCAGTACTTC
CAISESGGGVSDEQYF
>few|NA|TRBJ1-2|TRBV6-5
TGTGCCAGCAGTTACTCGGGCGTAGGGGGGGCAGGTGGCTACACCTTC
CASSYSGVGGAGGYTF
>once|NA|TRBJ1-1|TRBV19
TGTGCCAGTAGTATAGATGCCAGGGAGGGTACTGAAGCTTTCTTT
CASSIDAREGTEAFF
>NA|NA|TRBJ2-1|TRBV27
TGTGCCAGCAGAGTCCTAATCAACGGGGGAAACCCCTACAATGAGCAGTTCTTC
CASRVLINGGNPYNEQFF
>NA|NA|TRBJ1-4|TRBV6-1
TGTGCCAGCAGTGCCCTCAGGGTTGAAAAACTGTTTTTT
CASSALRVEKLFF
>NA|TRBD1|TRBJ2-2|TRBV7-2
TGTGCCAGCAGCCGGGACAGCAACACCGGGGAGCTGTTTTTT
CASSRDSNTGELFF
>NA|TRBD2|TRBJ2-2|TRBV5-6
TGTGCCAGCAGCCCCGGACTAGCGGGGCCCACCGGGGAGCTGTTTTTT
CASSPGLAGPTGELFF
>once|TRBD2|TRBJ2-3|TRBV28
TGTGCCAGCAGTGTCCCGGGACTACCCAGCACAGATACGCAGTATTTT
CASSVPGLPSTDTQYF
>NA|TRBD1|TRBJ2-3|TRBV13
TGTGCCAGCAGCTTAGGCCTGACAGGGAGATCAGATACGCAGTATTTT
CASSLGLTGRSDTQYF
>NA|TRBD2|TRBJ2-7|TRBV9
TGTGCCAGCAGCTCGGGGGGGTACGAGCAGTACTTC
CASSSGGYEQYF
>NA|NA|TRBJ2-7|TRBV11-2
TGTGCCAGCAGCTTACGACCTACGGGCCAGGGACTGCGCCAGTACTTC
CASSLRPTGQGLRQYF
>many|TRBD2|TRBJ2-7|TRBV19
TGTGCCAGTAGTATCTCCGGGACTAGCGGGAGTCTTGACTACGAGCAGTACTTC
CASSISGTSGSLDYEQYF
>NA|TRBD2|TRBJ2-5|TRBV7-2
TGTGCCAGCAGTTCTAAGCGGGGGGAAGAGACCCAGTACTTC
CASSSKRGEETQYF
>NA|NA|TRBJ2-7|TRBV11-2
TGTGCCAGCAGCTTAGCGGGCAGGGAATCCGACGAGCAGTACTTC
CASSLAGRESDEQYF
>NA|NA|TRBJ2-2|TRBV5-1
TGCGCCAGCAGCTTGGTTGCGGGTTACACCGGGGAGCTGTTTTTT
CASSLVAGYTGELFF
>NA|NA|TRBJ1-2|TRBV7-9
TGTGCCAGCAGCTTAGGGCACCCCGAGGAAGGCTATGGCTACACCTTC
CASSLGHPEEGYGYTF
>NA|TRBD1|TRBJ1-6|TRBV28
TGTGCCAGCAAGAGGCGGGACAGAGAAAATTCACCCCTCCACTTT
CASKRRDRENSPLHF